Shown below are 31 T cell receptor beta chains from a single sample sequenced in a study of blood T cell repertoires in COVID-19. Profiled with immunoSEQ multiplex PCR; TCRdb holds only in-frame clones, not every one. The profile shows around 370,000 clones, 85% to 90% of them singletons. Sequencing was performed on PBMCs or T cells enriched from blood (not recorded which). These receptors all come from a woman aged 18-29 years who had recovered from COVID-19.

V usage is TRBV5-5 and J usage is TRBJ1-1; 8 bases align to TRBD1. V was clipped by 0 bases and J by 7 bases; unmatched bases: 2. Germline V gene data show CDR1 as SGHKS and CDR2 as YYEKEE (reference sequence). The CDR3 is 13 amino acids. In DNA form, the CDR3 reads TGTGCCAGCAGCTTGGGGACAGGGCTTGAAGCTTTCTTT. Residues: CASSLGTGLEAFF.

The V gene is TRBV15, the J gene TRBJ1-1; weak D call: TRBD1 (6 bases). Germline V gene sequence: CDR1 LNHNV, CDR2 YYDKDF (reference sequence). Trimming shortened V by 3 bases and J by 8 bases, and 13 bases separated the two germline ends. The CDR3 loop spans 13 amino acids. CDR3 sequence reads: CATSSDRYGEAFF. For the CDR3, the DNA is TGTGCCACCAGCAGCGACAGGTACGGGGAAGCTTTCTTT.

This rearrangement joins TRBV15 to TRBJ1-5; 10 positions agree with TRBD1. V shed 3 bases, J shed 5 bases, and the junction held 7 bases outside the gene matches. The CDR3 contains 16 residues. Per the germline V gene, CDR1 is LNHNV and CDR2 is YYDKDF (reference sequence). CDR3 region: CATSRYSTGGYQPQHF. The CDR3 bases are TGTGCCACCAGCAGGTACTCGACAGGGGGCTATCAGCCCCAGCATTTT.

The DNA of the CDR3 is TGTGCCAGCAGAGGGACGGGGGTGAACACTGAAGCTTTCTTT. Residues: CASRGTGVNTEAFF. The chain joins TRBV7-9 to TRBJ1-1; the D gene is possibly TRBD1 (5 bases). The CDR3 consists of 14 residues. V gave up 6 bases and J gave up 0 bases, with 11 bases separating them. Germline CDR1 and CDR2: SEHNR and FQNEAQ (reference sequence).

The chain uses TRBV3-1 (or the pseudogene TRBV3-2) and TRBJ2-3; D is perhaps TRBD2 (5 bases). The CDR3 is 15 residues long. Trimming pared 3 bases from V and 1 base from J, leaving 11 bases between. CDR1 and CDR2 (germline): LGHDT, YNNKEL (reference sequence). The chain's CDR3 is CASSQETNCTDTQYF. DNA of the CDR3: TGTGCCAGCAGCCAGGAGACTAACTGCACAGATACGCAGTATTTT.

This clone was detected once. The chain links TRBV9 to TRBJ1-2; a weak D match, TRBD1 (5 bases). Germline V gene lookup returns CDR1 SGDLS and CDR2 YYNGEE. V was cut by 0 bases and J by 4 bases, with 13 bases left in between. There are 15 residues in the CDR3. CDR3 loop: CASSVGVGESYGYTF. DNA for the CDR3: TGTGCCAGCAGCGTAGGGGTAGGGGAAAGCTATGGCTACACCTTC.

The chain uses TRBV30 and TRBJ1-3; D is undetermined. V was cut by 0 bases and J by 10 bases, with 7 bases left in between. CDR1 GTSNPN and CDR2 SVGIG come from the germline V gene (reference sequence). CDR3 size: 11 residues. In DNA, the CDR3 is TGTGCCTGGAGTGTACCGGAGACCATATATTTT. Its protein product is CAWSVPETIYF.

V gene TRBV13 combines with J gene TRBJ2-3, with 13 bases that match TRBD2. The CDR3 totals 19 residues. The germline CDR1 and CDR2 sequences are PRHDT and FYEKMQ (reference sequence). V lost 5 bases to trimming and J lost 2 bases; unmatched junction nucleotides: 13. CDR3 bases: TGTGCCAGCAGCCCTTGGACTAGCGGGGGCCCAAAACTCACAGATACGCAGTATTTT. Its translation is CASSPWTSGGPKLTDTQYF.

The CDR3 nucleotides read TGTGCCAGCAGTCCCTCTTTACGGGTCAGCTCCTACGAGCAGTACTTC. Protein product: CASSPSLRVSSYEQYF. The V gene is TRBV6-6, the J gene TRBJ2-7; no clear D. Germline values: CDR1 MNHNY, CDR2 SVGAGI (reference sequence). CDR3 length: 16 residues. V was cut by 5 bases and J by 0 bases, with 17 bases left in between.

The V and J genes are TRBV30 and TRBJ1-2, with a weak D call TRBD1 (6 bases). The CDR3 is made up of 12 amino acids. Germline loops: CDR1 GTSNPN, CDR2 SVGIG (reference sequence). The V and J ends lost 4 bases and 2 bases respectively, with 8 bases between them. CDR3 sequence: CAWKDSNYGYTF. DNA for the CDR3: TGTGCCTGGAAGGACAGCAACTATGGCTACACCTTC.

The V gene is TRBV6-5, the J gene TRBJ1-1; D might be TRBD1 (5 bases). The CDR3 spans 13 residues. Germline assignment: CDR1 MNHEY and CDR2 SVGAGI. Trimming stripped 2 bases from V and 6 bases from J, with 10 bases between. DNA of the CDR3: TGTGCCAGCAGTTACACAATAGGGGCTGAAGCTTTCTTT. Its protein is CASSYTIGAEAFF.

The rearrangement links TRBV7-2 to TRBJ1-3; 8 bases match TRBD1. Looked up from germline, CDR1 is SGHTA and CDR2 is FQGNSA. The V and J ends lost 4 bases and 2 bases, in that order; junction bases with no gene match: 4. This CDR3 comprises 15 residues. The CDR3 DNA is TGTGCCAGCAGCTCAGCGGGACAGGCTGGAAACACCATATATTTT. It specifies CASSSAGQAGNTIYF.

This clone turned up a few times. This rearrangement joins TRBV7-9 to TRBJ2-7; D remains ambiguous. With 3 bases removed from V and 2 bases from J, the gap between germline ends came to 5 bases. The CDR3 spans 12 residues. Germline CDR1 reads SEHNR; CDR2 reads FQNEAQ (reference sequence). The CDR3 nucleotides are TGTGCCAGCAGCTTCCTAACCTACGAGCAGTACTTC. Translating it yields CASSFLTYEQYF.

The genes are TRBV9 and TRBJ1-6; no definite D call. V lost 0 bases and J 9 bases, leaving 7 bases between the germline ends. The CDR3 is 13 residues long. The germline CDR1 and CDR2 sequences are SGDLS and YYNGEE. For the CDR3, the DNA is TGTGCCAGCAGCGTAGGGCTTGGTTCACCCCTCCACTTT. Translating gives CASSVGLGSPLHF. The complete variable domain, with remaining parts taken from reference TRBV9 and TRBJ1-6, reads DSGVTQTPKHLITATGQRVTLRCSPRSGDLSVYWYQQSLDQGLQFLIQYYNGEERAKGNILERFSAQQFPDLHSELNLSSLELGDSALYFCASSVGLGSPLHFGNGTRLTVT.

The CDR3 coding sequence is TGTGCCAGCAGCGTCCAGGGGGCAGGGACTGAAGCTTTCTTT. Amino acid sequence: CASSVQGAGTEAFF. The rearrangement joins TRBV9 to TRBJ1-1, with 8 bases aligning to TRBD1. With 2 bases clipped from V and 5 bases from J, the junction kept 5 bases outside the gene matches. CDR3 size: 14 residues. Germline CDR1 reads SGDLS; CDR2 reads YYNGEE.

The CDR3 here is CASWTGAGRTEAFF. Here the CDR3 DNA reads TGTGCCTCCTGGACAGGGGCCGGGAGAACTGAAGCTTTCTTT. The chain employs TRBV30 and TRBJ1-1; 9 bases map to TRBD1. The CDR3 is 14 residues long. J gave up 5 bases and V 7 bases, and 11 bases lay outside the gene matches. CDR1 is GTSNPN, CDR2 SVGIG, per germline (reference sequence).

The rearrangement links TRBV3-1 (or the pseudogene TRBV3-2) to TRBJ2-7; the match to TRBD2 covers 7 bases. Germline loops: CDR1 LGHDT, CDR2 YNNKEL (reference sequence). V lost 4 bases and J lost 0; bases outside the gene matches: 18. The CDR3 spans 19 residues. CDR3 nucleotides: TGTGCCAGCAGCCCCAGGATCGGCGGAGCGGGGCGATTCTCCTACGAGCAGTACTTC. Translating gives CASSPRIGGAGRFSYEQYF.

This clone was counted a single time. The chain uses TRBV6-2 or TRBV6-3 and TRBJ2-2; tentative D call: TRBD1 (6 bases). The CDR3 has 15 amino acids. The ends were cut back, 4 bases at V and 4 bases at J, with 13 bases in the middle. The germline gives CDR1 MNHEY, CDR2 SVGEGT. The CDR3 spells CASSSGERGTGELFF. The CDR3 DNA follows: TGTGCCAGCAGTTCAGGGGAGCGCGGCACCGGGGAGCTGTTTTTT.

The chain couples TRBV6-5 to TRBJ1-2; D is perhaps TRBD1 (6 bases). The V end was cut by 8 bases, the J end by 8 bases, with 9 bases between. The CDR3 is made up of 10 amino acids. CDR1 and CDR2 (germline): MNHEY, SVGAGI. The CDR3 loop is CASYRGGYTF. In nucleotides, the CDR3 is TGTGCCAGCTATAGGGGGGGCTACACCTTC.

The V call is TRBV5-1, the J call TRBJ2-7; 9 bases map to TRBD2. V shed 5 bases and J 12 bases; nucleotides not matched to a gene: 6. The length of the CDR3 is 11 residues. Germline V lookup: CDR1 SGHRS, CDR2 YFSETQ. CDR3 loop: CASSYGLATYF. The CDR3 DNA reads as TGCGCCAGCAGTTACGGACTAGCGACGTACTTC.

The chain uses TRBV7-6 and TRBJ2-1; TRBD2 matches 11 bases. The CDR3 consists of 15 residues. The ends lost 4 bases at V and 8 bases at J; junction bases unmatched: 7. CDR1 SGHVS and CDR2 FNYEAQ come from the germline V gene. CDR3 protein: CASSSYSGGAHEQFF. CDR3 nucleotides: TGTGCCAGCAGCTCGTATAGCGGGGGGGCGCATGAGCAGTTCTTC.

This clone appeared a few times. The rearrangement links TRBV6-2 or TRBV6-3 to TRBJ1-1; 9 nucleotides agree with TRBD1. The V and J ends lost 4 bases and 6 bases, in that order; junction bases with no gene match: 9. The CDR3 length is 15 residues. The V gene's germline CDR1 is MNHEY and CDR2 SVGEGT. The CDR3 nucleotides are TGTGCCAGCAGTTCGGGGACAGGGTTGTCAGCTGAAGCTTTCTTT. Translating gives CASSSGTGLSAEAFF.

This clone was counted at least ten times. J is TRBJ1-6 and V is TRBV30; tentative D call: TRBD1 (5 bases). The CDR3 contains 14 residues. The V gene's germline CDR1 is GTSNPN and CDR2 SVGIG (reference sequence). Trimming removed 4 bases at V and 13 bases at J, with 20 bases between. In DNA, the CDR3 is TGTGCCTGGAAAGCCGGGACTGACTTAGTTCCCCTCCACTTT. The encoded protein is CAWKAGTDLVPLHF.

V gene TRBV5-4 combines with J gene TRBJ1-1; a weak D match, TRBD1 (5 bases). The V gene's germline CDR1 is SGHNT and CDR2 YYREEE (reference sequence). The CDR3 totals 13 residues. V gave up 4 bases and J gave up 2 bases, with 9 bases separating them. As DNA, the CDR3 is TGTGCCAGCAGCGGGGGGGACAACACTGAAGCTTTCTTT. Protein: CASSGGDNTEAFF.

The V call is TRBV28, the J call TRBJ1-2, with D unresolved. The CDR3 runs to 13 residues. Germline assignment: CDR1 MDHEN and CDR2 SYDVKM. V was shortened by 8 bases and J by 4 bases, with 14 bases between the two germline ends. The CDR3 spells CASSLLTTYGYTF. DNA for the CDR3: TGTGCCAGCTCCCTATTAACCACCTATGGCTACACCTTC.

The chain links TRBV4-3 to TRBJ2-7; no clear D gene. The germline gives CDR1 LGHNA, CDR2 YSLEER. The CDR3 runs 13 residues. The V end lost 0 bases, the J end lost 6 bases, and 9 bases lay between the germline ends. In DNA form, the CDR3 reads TGCGCCAGCAGCCAAGATCTTGAGTTCGAGCAGTACTTC. Protein sequence: CASSQDLEFEQYF.

This clone was detected once. The chain joins TRBV30 to TRBJ1-1; D gene unclear. The germline V and J ends were trimmed by 2 bases and 10 bases, with 14 bases remaining between them. Germline CDR1 GTSNPN, CDR2 SVGIG (reference sequence). CDR3 length: 12 residues. Written as DNA, the CDR3 is TGTGCCTGGAGTATTAACGCCAAGCGAGCTTTCTTT. This sequence encodes CAWSINAKRAFF.

The rearrangement joins TRBV29-1 to TRBJ2-7; TRBD1 agrees at 9 bases. The V gene end was trimmed by 4 bases and the J gene end by 0 bases; junction bases not matched to a gene: 4. The CDR3 is 14 residues long. Germline V gives CDR1 SQVTM, CDR2 ANQGSEA. CDR3 sequence reads: CSVVGQGISYEQYF. The CDR3 DNA is TGCAGCGTTGTGGGACAGGGAATCTCCTACGAGCAGTACTTC.

The V and J genes are TRBV7-3 and TRBJ2-1; 7 nucleotides agree with TRBD2. V shed 2 bases and J 6 bases; nucleotides not matched to a gene: 7. From germline, CDR1 is SGHTA and CDR2 FQGTGA. This CDR3 region has 15 residues. CDR3 nucleotide sequence: TGTGCCAGCAGCTTATGGCGGGGGACCCTCAATGAGCAGTTCTTC. As protein: CASSLWRGTLNEQFF.

This clone showed up just once. This chain links TRBV27 with TRBJ2-7; possible D gene TRBD2, 6 bases. There are 11 residues in the CDR3. Trimming stripped 6 bases from V and 5 bases from J, with 8 bases between. The V gene's germline CDR1 is MNHEY and CDR2 SMNVEV (reference sequence). In nucleotides, the CDR3 is TGTGCCAGCAGCCGCGGGGACGAGCAGTACTTC. It is translated as CASSRGDEQYF.

V usage is TRBV7-8 and J usage is TRBJ2-5; D is possibly TRBD2 (5 bases). The ends were cut back, 1 base at V and 7 bases at J, with 10 bases in the middle. The CDR3 contains 13 residues. CDR1 and CDR2 from the germline V gene are SGHVS and FQNEAQ. Here the CDR3 DNA reads TGTGCCAGCAGCTTAGGGTTAGAGGGGACCCAGTACTTC. Its translation: CASSLGLEGTQYF. The full variable domain, completed using reference TRBV7-8 and TRBJ2-5, is GAGVSQSPRYKVAKRGQDVALRCDPISGHVSLFWYQQALGQGPEFLTYFQNEAQLDKSGLPSDRFFAERPEGSVSTLKIQRTQQEDSAVYLCASSLGLEGTQYFGPGTRLLVL.